Shown below are 7 T cell receptor beta chains from a single sample sequenced in a study of blood T cell repertoires in COVID-19 (dated by TCRdb to 2020 to 2022). The library was made by the immunoSEQ multiplex PCR assay. TCRdb retrieved this table from immuneACCESS and kept in-frame rearrangements only. Not all clones are present; in checked studies, unresolved V genes account for under half, and no reason is known for the remainder. Here the sample has some 400,000 clones; around 87% occur a single time. In total, the top ten clones hold roughly 2.1% of the sample. The sample was peripheral blood. These TCRs come from a woman in her fifties or sixties with COVID-19, enrolled during active disease.

This chain connects TRBV28 to TRBJ1-2; 7 bases align to TRBD1. J was trimmed by 4 bases and V by 8 bases; bases with no gene match: 10. This CDR3 comprises 14 residues. The V gene's germline CDR1 is MDHEN and CDR2 SYDVKM. CDR3 bases: TGTGCCAGCTGGAGGGGGCGCAGCATCTATGGCTACACCTTC. Its translation: CASWRGRSIYGYTF.

The chain couples TRBV3-1 (or the pseudogene TRBV3-2) to TRBJ2-1; D unresolved. The germline V gene encodes CDR1 LGHDT and CDR2 YNNKEL (reference sequence). Between the trimmed V and J ends, which lost 1 base and 3 bases, there was a span of 4 bases. The CDR3 runs 13 residues. The CDR3, as DNA: TGTGCCAGCAGCCAAGGTATCTACAATGAGCAGTTCTTC. Translation gives CASSQGIYNEQFF.

The rearrangement links TRBV28 to TRBJ1-5; 10 bases agree with TRBD1. Germline values: CDR1 MDHEN, CDR2 SYDVKM. After removal of 8 bases from V and 4 bases from J, the junction contained 8 bases not matched to a gene. The CDR3 extends over 15 amino acids. CDR3 in amino acids: CASGGGQGSNQPQHF. The CDR3 DNA reads as TGTGCCAGCGGCGGGGGACAGGGGTCGAATCAGCCCCAGCATTTT.

As DNA, the CDR3 is TGTGCCTGGAGTCCACGACAGAGCAATCAGCCCCAGCATTTT. Translating gives CAWSPRQSNQPQHF. The chain joins TRBV30 to TRBJ1-5; D may be TRBD1 (5 bases). CDR1 and CDR2 (germline): GTSNPN, SVGIG (reference sequence). This CDR3 has 14 amino acids. The V end lost 2 bases, the J end lost 1 base, and 9 bases lay between the germline ends.

V is TRBV11-2 and J is TRBJ2-3; TRBD2 aligns across 12 bases. This CDR3 is 17 amino acids long. Germline CDR1 and CDR2: SGHAT and FQNNGV. The junction had 14 bases not matched to a gene; V was cut back by 5 bases and J by 8 bases. The CDR3 DNA reads as TGTGCCAGCAGCCAAAATGGGAGGGCTAGCGGGGGGGGTACGCAGTATTTT. It encodes CASSQNGRASGGGTQYF.

The V gene is TRBV10-2, the J gene TRBJ2-3, with D perhaps matching TRBD2 (6 bases). The CDR3 length is 17 residues. The V and J ends lost 8 bases and 0 bases respectively, with 21 bases between them. Germline V CDR1 and CDR2: WSHSY, SAAADI. CDR3 amino acids: CASVGDAGISSTDTQYF. As DNA, the CDR3 is TGCGCCAGCGTTGGGGACGCGGGGATTTCAAGCACAGATACGCAGTATTTT.

In its sample, this clone was seen a few times. V is TRBV6-5 and J is TRBJ1-1; the match to TRBD1 covers 8 bases. The J segment lost 6 bases and the V segment lost 7 bases, leaving 10 bases of the junction unmatched. This CDR3 contains 14 residues. The germline gives CDR1 MNHEY, CDR2 SVGAGI. The CDR3, as DNA: TGTGCCAGCACCCCGGACAGGGTGGGTCCTGAAGCTTTCTTT. Encoded protein: CASTPDRVGPEAFF.